These T cell receptor beta chains were read from a single sample in a study of CD4 T cells in relation to SARS-CoV-2 and coronaviruses. Their cognate antigens are unknown. Here immunoSEQ multiplex PCR was the method, and the copy in TCRdb shows in-frame clones only, minus some. Among more than 15,000 clones listed, about four fifths were seen once. Sequenced: CD4+ T cells from PBMCs, cultured in vitro. These TCRs come from a human donor in good health. Each CDR3 is given with its conserved first and last residue. D genes are given only for firm matches. Not every row has a clone size; where given, it reads once, few, many or a size class.

J gene: TRBJ1-1
clone size: once
V gene: TRBV7-3
D gene: .
CDR3 DNA: TGTGCCAGCAGCCTACAGGGATACACTGAAGCTTTCTTT
CDR3 protein: CASSLQGYTEAFF

J gene: TRBJ2-5
clone size: .
V gene: TRBV10-3
D gene: TRBD2
CDR3 DNA: TGTGCCATCAGTGATGTCGGCGGGAGGGAAGAGACCCAGTACTTC
CDR3 protein: CAISDVGGREETQYF

J gene: TRBJ2-1
clone size: few
V gene: TRBV7-3
D gene: .
CDR3 DNA: TGTGCCAGCAGCTTAGGAGGGTCCTACAATGAGCAGTTCTTC
CDR3 protein: CASSLGGSYNEQFF

J gene: TRBJ1-1
clone size: .
V gene: TRBV27
D gene: .
CDR3 DNA: TGTGCCAGCAGCCAAACGTGGGCGGGGGCTCGGACTGAAGCTTTCTTT
CDR3 protein: CASSQTWAGARTEAFF

J gene: TRBJ2-1
clone size: .
V gene: TRBV19
D gene: .
CDR3 DNA: TGTGCCAGTAGTACCTTGGGGCCGACGTATAGGCACAATGAGCAGTTCTTC
CDR3 protein: CASSTLGPTYRHNEQFF

J gene: TRBJ2-3
clone size: .
V gene: TRBV3-1/TRBV3-2
D gene: .
CDR3 DNA: TGTGCCAGCAGCCACAGGGGCACAGATACGCAGTATTTT
CDR3 protein: CASSHRGTDTQYF

J gene: TRBJ2-7
clone size: .
V gene: TRBV2
D gene: TRBD2
CDR3 DNA: TGTGCCAGCAGTCTAGCGGAGCCCGCCTACGAGCAGTACTTC
CDR3 protein: CASSLAEPAYEQYF

J gene: TRBJ2-7
clone size: .
V gene: TRBV30
D gene: TRBD2
CDR3 DNA: TGTGCCTGGAGTGGGACTAGCGGGAGAGCTTACGAGCAGTACTTC
CDR3 protein: CAWSGTSGRAYEQYF

J gene: TRBJ2-1
clone size: .
V gene: TRBV18
D gene: TRBD2
CDR3 DNA: TGTGCCAGCTCACCACGACTAGCGGGAGGTTTCGAGCAGTTCTTC
CDR3 protein: CASSPRLAGGFEQFF

J gene: TRBJ1-1
clone size: .
V gene: TRBV19
D gene: .
CDR3 DNA: TGTGCCAGTAGTATAGAGGGAACCACTGAAGCTTTCTTT
CDR3 protein: CASSIEGTTEAFF

J gene: TRBJ2-5
clone size: once
V gene: TRBV5-6
D gene: .
CDR3 DNA: TGTGCCAGCAGCCCCATATCCGGACGGATCGAAGAGACCCAGTACTTC
CDR3 protein: CASSPISGRIEETQYF

J gene: TRBJ1-4
clone size: .
V gene: TRBV7-9
D gene: .
CDR3 DNA: TGTGCCAGCAGTCAGGGTTGGACTAATGAAAAACTGTTTTTT
CDR3 protein: CASSQGWTNEKLFF

J gene: TRBJ2-7
clone size: .
V gene: TRBV11-1
D gene: TRBD2
CDR3 DNA: TGTGCCAGCAGCTTAGGAACAACTAGCGGTTATGCCTTC
CDR3 protein: CASSLGTTSGYAF

J gene: TRBJ2-5
clone size: .
V gene: TRBV10-1
D gene: .
CDR3 DNA: TGCGCCAGCAATAACAGGGCCGCGGAGACCCAGTACTTC
CDR3 protein: CASNNRAAETQYF

J gene: TRBJ2-5
clone size: .
V gene: TRBV12-5
D gene: TRBD2
CDR3 DNA: TGTGCTAGTGGTTTGGTACAAGGCCTAGCGGGACAAGAGACCCAGTACTTC
CDR3 protein: CASGLVQGLAGQETQYF

J gene: TRBJ1-3
clone size: .
V gene: TRBV18
D gene: .
CDR3 DNA: TGTGCCAGCTCACCAACCGAAGCTCGTGTGGCTGGAAACACCATATATTTT
CDR3 protein: CASSPTEARVAGNTIYF

J gene: TRBJ2-2
clone size: .
V gene: TRBV7-3
D gene: TRBD2
CDR3 DNA: TGTGCCAGCAGCTTAGTGCTAGCGGGAGACCTCGGCGGGGAGCTGTTTTTT
CDR3 protein: CASSLVLAGDLGGELFF

J gene: TRBJ2-3
clone size: .
V gene: TRBV7-9
D gene: .
CDR3 DNA: TGTGCCAGCAGCTCACATATAGATACGCAGTATTTT
CDR3 protein: CASSSHIDTQYF

J gene: TRBJ2-3
clone size: .
V gene: TRBV2
D gene: TRBD2
CDR3 DNA: TGTGCCAGCAGGGAGCTAGCGGGGGGCACAGATACGCAGTATTTT
CDR3 protein: CASRELAGGTDTQYF

J gene: TRBJ2-4
clone size: .
V gene: TRBV28
D gene: .
CDR3 DNA: TGTGCCAGCAGTTCCCCGGCAGGGGCCAAAAACATTCAGTACTTC
CDR3 protein: CASSSPAGAKNIQYF

J gene: TRBJ2-7
clone size: .
V gene: TRBV3-1/TRBV3-2
D gene: .
CDR3 DNA: TGTGCCAGCAGCCAAGGACAGGCCTACGAGCAGTACTTC
CDR3 protein: CASSQGQAYEQYF

J gene: TRBJ2-1
clone size: .
V gene: TRBV6-5
D gene: TRBD1
CDR3 DNA: TGTGCCAGCAGTTTAGGACAGGGGGAGCCCTACAATGAGCAGTTCTTC
CDR3 protein: CASSLGQGEPYNEQFF